This record covers a single T cell receptor (beta chain). Original methodology: From reference gene primer amplification, estimates of nucleated cell counts were derived. The table came from immunoSEQ multiplex PCR; TCRdb's copy has only in-frame clones and leaves some out. That table supplies the V and J calls and clone size; D and trimming were determined from the DNA. The data show about 670,000 clones, approximately 90% seen once. Per the germline V gene, CDR1 is SNHLY and CDR2 is FYNNEI. The CDR3 has 13 amino acids. This sample is part of a study of blood T cell repertoires in COVID-19. For the study at large: The analysed material was cDNA or gDNA that came from T cells, B-cell-depleted T cells, or PBMCs.

The source is a woman aged 18-35 years with acute or convalescent COVID-19. Source material: peripheral blood. The V call is TRBV2, the J call TRBJ1-3, with a possible D match to TRBD1 (6 bases). This CDR3 is CVVDSSSGNTIYF. The CDR3 DNA reads TGTGTAGTGGACAGTTCCTCTGGAAACACCATATATTTT.